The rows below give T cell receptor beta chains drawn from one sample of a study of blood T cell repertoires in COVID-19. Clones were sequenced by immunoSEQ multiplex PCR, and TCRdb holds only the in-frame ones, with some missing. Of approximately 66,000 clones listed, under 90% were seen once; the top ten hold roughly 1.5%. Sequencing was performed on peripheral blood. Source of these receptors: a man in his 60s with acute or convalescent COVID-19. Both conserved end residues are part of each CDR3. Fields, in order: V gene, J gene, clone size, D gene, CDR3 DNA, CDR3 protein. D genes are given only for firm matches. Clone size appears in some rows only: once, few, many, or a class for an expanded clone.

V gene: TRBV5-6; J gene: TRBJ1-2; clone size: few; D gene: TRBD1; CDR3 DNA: TGTGCCAGCGGGATAAGGACAGGGAACGGCTACACCTTC; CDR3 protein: CASGIRTGNGYTF
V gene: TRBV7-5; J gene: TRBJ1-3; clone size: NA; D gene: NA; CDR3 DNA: TGTGCCAGAAGCTCTAGGTCCGGGGGGCCCTCTGGAAACACCATATATTTT; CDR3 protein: CARSSRSGGPSGNTIYF
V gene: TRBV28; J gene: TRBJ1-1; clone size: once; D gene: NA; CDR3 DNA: TGTGCCAGCAAAGTGGGGGGCACTGAAGCTTTCTTT; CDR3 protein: CASKVGGTEAFF
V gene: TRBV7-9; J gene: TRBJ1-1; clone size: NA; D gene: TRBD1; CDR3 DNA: TGTGCCAGCAGCCTGGACAGGTTTGAAGCTTTCTTT; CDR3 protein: CASSLDRFEAFF
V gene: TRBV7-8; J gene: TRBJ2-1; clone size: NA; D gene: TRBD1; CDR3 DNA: TGTGCCAGCAGCCCTTGGACAGGGGAGGGGAATGAGCAGTTCTTC; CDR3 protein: CASSPWTGEGNEQFF
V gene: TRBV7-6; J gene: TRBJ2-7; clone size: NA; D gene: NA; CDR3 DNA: TGTGCCGGTCCTGGGCAGGAGGACTACGAGCAGTACTTC; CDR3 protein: CAGPGQEDYEQYF
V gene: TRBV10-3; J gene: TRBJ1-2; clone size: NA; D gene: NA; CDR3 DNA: TGTGCCATCACTGAGATTGAGACAAACTATGGCTACACCTTC; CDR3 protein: CAITEIETNYGYTF
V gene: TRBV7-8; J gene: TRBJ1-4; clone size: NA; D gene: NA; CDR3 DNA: TGTGCCAGCAGCCGACGGAGGTCGGAAGAAAAACTGTTTTTT; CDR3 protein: CASSRRRSEEKLFF
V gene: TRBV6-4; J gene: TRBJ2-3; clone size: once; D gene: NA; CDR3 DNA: TGTGCCAGCAGTGAGGAGATCACAGATACGCAGTATTTT; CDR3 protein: CASSEEITDTQYF
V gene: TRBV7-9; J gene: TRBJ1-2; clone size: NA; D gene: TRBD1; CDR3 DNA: TGTGCCAGCAAGGGGACAGGGAGTACTAACTATGGCTACACCTTC; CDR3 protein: CASKGTGSTNYGYTF
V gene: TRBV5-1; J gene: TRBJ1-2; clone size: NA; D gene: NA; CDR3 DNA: TGCGCCAGCAGCTTGGTAGAGGCAGGGGACTATGGCTACACCTTC; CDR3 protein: CASSLVEAGDYGYTF
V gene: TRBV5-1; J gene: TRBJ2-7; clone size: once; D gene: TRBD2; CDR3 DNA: TGCGCCACTTCGACTAGCGGGGCATCCTACGAGCAGTACTTC; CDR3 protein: CATSTSGASYEQYF
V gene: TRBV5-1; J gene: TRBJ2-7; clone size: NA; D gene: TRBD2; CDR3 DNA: TGCGCCAGCAGTTGGGGGAGGGGCAACGAGCAGTACTTC; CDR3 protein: CASSWGRGNEQYF
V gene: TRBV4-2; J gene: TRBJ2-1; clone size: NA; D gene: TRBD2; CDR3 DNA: TGTGCCAGCAGCCAAGCGACCCCGGGACTAGCGGGGGGGCGGGCATTCAATGAGCAGTTCTTC; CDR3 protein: CASSQATPGLAGGRAFNEQFF
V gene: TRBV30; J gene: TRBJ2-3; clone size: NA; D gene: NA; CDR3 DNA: TGTGCCTGGAGTCCCCCGGAGCTGGGAGATACGCAGTATTTT; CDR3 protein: CAWSPPELGDTQYF
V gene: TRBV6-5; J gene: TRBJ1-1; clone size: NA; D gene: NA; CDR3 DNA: TGTGCCAGCAGTTTAGGAGGGCTCACTGAAGCTTTCTTT; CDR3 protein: CASSLGGLTEAFF
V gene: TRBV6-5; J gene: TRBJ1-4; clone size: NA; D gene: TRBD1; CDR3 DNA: TGTGCCAGCAGTTACTCCGTGGGCCAGGGGGCCACAAAACTGTTTTTT; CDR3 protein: CASSYSVGQGATKLFF
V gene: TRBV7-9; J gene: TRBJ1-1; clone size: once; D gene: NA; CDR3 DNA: TGTGCCAGCAGCTTAGTGGGCAGGGAGAACACTGAAGCTTTCTTT; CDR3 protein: CASSLVGRENTEAFF
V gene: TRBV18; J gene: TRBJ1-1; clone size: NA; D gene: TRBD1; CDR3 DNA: TGTGCCAGCTCACCCCAGGGGGCCGGGAACACTGAAGCTTTCTTT; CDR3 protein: CASSPQGAGNTEAFF
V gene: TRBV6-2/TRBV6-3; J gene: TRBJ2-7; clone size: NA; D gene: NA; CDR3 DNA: TGTGCCAGCAGTTACTCAAGCTCCCTCTACGAGCAGTACTTC; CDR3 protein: CASSYSSSLYEQYF
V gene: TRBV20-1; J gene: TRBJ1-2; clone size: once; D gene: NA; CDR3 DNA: TGCAGTGCGAGTCGGGGGGTTAACTATGGCTACACCTTC; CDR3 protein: CSASRGVNYGYTF
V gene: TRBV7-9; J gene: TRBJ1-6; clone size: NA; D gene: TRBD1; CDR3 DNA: TGTGCCAGCAGCCCCACGACGAGGACAGGAAATTCACCCCTCCACTTT; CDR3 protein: CASSPTTRTGNSPLHF